One and the same sample provided the 18 T cell receptor beta chains below, sequenced in a study of beta chain features in type 1 diabetes. Expressed TCRB transcripts got sequenced, as all isolated RNA was reverse transcribed. Libraries were prepared by immunoSEQ multiplex PCR; TCRdb keeps only in-frame clonotypes and omits some of them. The sample lists some 150,000 clones; roughly a tenth were seen once. The material sequenced was central memory CD4+ T cells from blood. These receptors were obtained from a young man in good health.

The chain links TRBV2 to TRBJ1-5, with D perhaps TRBD1 (5 bases). The CDR3 has 14 residues. The germline V gene has CDR1 SNHLY and CDR2 FYNNEI. V lost 8 bases and J 0 bases, leaving 11 bases between the germline ends. The CDR3 here is CASGGDGSNQPQHF. In DNA, the CDR3 is TGTGCCAGCGGGGGGGACGGTAGCAATCAGCCCCAGCATTTT.

The V and J genes are TRBV4-1 and TRBJ2-7, with D perhaps TRBD1 (6 bases). This CDR3 comprises 15 residues. Trimming stripped 3 bases from V and 3 bases from J, with 15 bases between. From germline, CDR1 is MGHRA and CDR2 YSYEKL. The CDR3 reads CASSQAGVVGYEQYF. The CDR3 bases are TGCGCCAGCAGCCAGGCAGGGGTTGTGGGCTACGAGCAGTACTTC.

This clone was recorded a few times. This chain links TRBV4-3 with TRBJ1-3, with D unresolved. Deletions cut 1 base from V and 3 bases from J, with 10 bases between. Looked up from germline, CDR1 is LGHNA and CDR2 is YSLEER. The CDR3 consists of 15 residues. CDR3 DNA: TGCGCCAGCAGCCAAGTATCGGCGGGTGGAAACACCATATATTTT. Translating gives CASSQVSAGGNTIYF.

This clone occurred a few times. This chain connects TRBV18 to TRBJ2-2, with a weak D call TRBD2 (6 bases). CDR3 size: 15 residues. Germline V gives CDR1 KGHSH, CDR2 LQKENI. Trimming took 4 bases from V and 4 from J, leaving 13 bases between them. The CDR3 DNA is TGTGCCAGCTCACGTAGGGGACTGAGCACCGGGGAGCTGTTTTTT. It codes for CASSRRGLSTGELFF. Full variable domain (missing parts from reference TRBV18 and TRBJ2-2): NAGVMQNPRHLVRRRGQEARLRCSPMKGHSHVYWYRQLPEEGLKFMVYLQKENIIDESGMPKERFSAEFPKEGPSILRIQQVVRGDSAAYFCASSRRGLSTGELFFGEGSRLTVL.

V usage is TRBV7-2 and J usage is TRBJ1-2; no clear D gene. Trimming cost V 7 bases and J 1 base, with 13 bases left between them. CDR3 length: 14 amino acids. Per germline, CDR1 SGHTA and CDR2 FQGNSA. The CDR3 is CASTQDGNNYGYTF. In DNA form, the CDR3 reads TGTGCCAGCACACAAGACGGGAATAACTATGGCTACACCTTC.

The V gene is TRBV5-1, the J gene TRBJ1-1; 8 nucleotides match TRBD1. The ends lost 4 bases at V and 8 bases at J; junction bases unmatched: 7. The V gene's germline CDR1 is SGHRS and CDR2 YFSETQ. The CDR3 covers 13 residues. As DNA, the CDR3 is TGCGCCAGCAGCGATGACAGGGGTTGGGAAGCTTTCTTT. This codes for CASSDDRGWEAFF.

This clone was observed once. V gene TRBV6-6 combines with J gene TRBJ2-5; 10 bases line up with TRBD2. The CDR3 runs to 16 residues. J lost 2 bases, V lost 0 bases, and 3 bases had no gene match. Germline CDR1 and CDR2: MNHNY and SVGAGI (reference sequence). The CDR3 loop is CASSYSASGGQETQYF. CDR3 sequence (DNA): TGTGCCAGCAGTTACTCCGCTAGCGGGGGACAAGAGACCCAGTACTTC.

The chain couples TRBV5-4 to TRBJ2-1; D might be TRBD1 (5 bases). In germline, CDR1 is SGHNT, CDR2 YYREEE (reference sequence). The V end was cut by 0 bases, the J end by 9 bases, with 10 bases between. This CDR3 spans 13 amino acids. CDR3 loop: CASSLAPDSEQFF. The CDR3 DNA is TGTGCCAGCAGCTTGGCCCCCGACAGTGAGCAGTTCTTC.

The table lists this clone with a few counts. The V and J genes are TRBV13 and TRBJ1-2; TRBD1 matches 11 bases. CDR3 length equals 15 residues. The ends lost 1 base at V and 8 bases at J; junction bases unmatched: 6. In germline, CDR1 is PRHDT, CDR2 FYEKMQ (reference sequence). Written as DNA, the CDR3 is TGTGCCAGCAGCTTAGATGGACAGGGGGCGTCAGGCTACACCTTC. This translates into CASSLDGQGASGYTF.

The rearrangement links TRBV5-1 to TRBJ2-3; D possibly corresponds to TRBD1 (6 bases). V lost 0 bases and J 2 bases, leaving 13 bases between the germline ends. The CDR3 is made up of 16 amino acids. Looked up from germline, CDR1 is SGHRS and CDR2 is YFSETQ. The CDR3 region is CASSLVLGQDTDTQYF. In DNA form, the CDR3 reads TGCGCCAGCAGCTTGGTCTTGGGACAAGACACAGATACGCAGTATTTT.

The chain joins TRBV15 to TRBJ2-7; D unresolved. CDR3 size: 14 residues. CDR1 and CDR2 (germline): LNHNV, YYDKDF (reference sequence). The V end lost 1 base, the J end lost 3 bases, and 10 bases lay between the germline ends. CDR3 DNA: TGTGCCACCAGCAGAGGAGCAGGAAGCTACGAGCAGTACTTC. Encoded protein: CATSRGAGSYEQYF.

The table lists this clone with a few counts. The chain employs TRBV11-2 and TRBJ2-3; 7 bases map to TRBD1. V lost 5 bases and J lost 3; bases outside the gene matches: 5. The CDR3 length is 14 residues. The germline gives CDR1 SGHAT, CDR2 FQNNGV. Here the CDR3 reads CASSLGQPTDTQYF. In DNA, the CDR3 is TGTGCCAGCAGCCTGGGACAGCCAACAGATACGCAGTATTTT.

The rearrangement joins TRBV4-3 to TRBJ2-7; perhaps TRBD1 as D (6 bases). This CDR3 contains 14 residues. Per the germline V gene, CDR1 is LGHNA and CDR2 is YSLEER. The V gene lost 0 bases and the J gene lost 3 bases, with 9 bases spanning the gap. In DNA form, the CDR3 reads TGCGCCAGCAGCCAAGATAAGGACAGCTACGAGCAGTACTTC. Its translation is CASSQDKDSYEQYF.

This clone was seen a handful of times. This rearrangement joins TRBV2 to TRBJ2-7; TRBD2 is a possible D gene (7 bases). Trimming removed 3 bases from V and 2 bases from J, with 14 bases in between. The CDR3 is made up of 15 amino acids. Germline lookup yields CDR1 SNHLY and CDR2 FYNNEI. DNA of the CDR3: TGTGCCAGCAGTGAGGAGGGGGGGAACCCCTACGAGCAGTACTTC. Its translation is CASSEEGGNPYEQYF.

V usage is TRBV4-1 and J usage is TRBJ2-1; TRBD1 aligns across 7 bases. V trimming: 1 base; J trimming: 4 bases; junction bases outside the gene matches: 7. The CDR3 consists of 16 residues. Germline values: CDR1 MGHRA, CDR2 YSYEKL. The CDR3 bases are TGCGCCAGCAGCCAAGGGGACAGTCGAAATTACAATGAGCAGTTCTTC. Translating it yields CASSQGDSRNYNEQFF.

This clone was picked up a small number of times. The rearrangement joins TRBV4-1 to TRBJ1-1; TRBD1 aligns across 8 bases. In germline, CDR1 is MGHRA, CDR2 YSYEKL. The CDR3 loop spans 16 amino acids. The ends lost 0 bases at V and 1 base at J; junction bases unmatched: 4. The CDR3 is CASSQDSGTGNTEAFF. The CDR3 nucleotides read TGCGCCAGCAGCCAAGATTCAGGGACAGGGAACACTGAAGCTTTCTTT.

This clone was seen only a few times. The chain recombines TRBV25-1 with TRBJ1-1; TRBD1 might be the D (6 bases). Germline-derived CDR1 and CDR2 are MGHDK and SYGVNS. This CDR3 is 13 amino acids long. The ends were cut back, 4 bases at V and 8 bases at J, with 14 bases in the middle. The CDR3 DNA reads as TGTGCCAGCAGTGTTGTGTCAGGGGCGGAAGCTTTCTTT. As protein: CASSVVSGAEAFF.

The rearrangement links TRBV9 to TRBJ1-5; TRBD1 is a possible D gene (5 bases). Trimming shortened V by 6 bases and J by 6 bases, and 10 bases separated the two germline ends. The CDR3 is 12 amino acids. Germline loops: CDR1 SGDLS, CDR2 YYNGEE. The CDR3 DNA is TGTGCCAGCACCGGGGGGTGTCAGCCCCAGCATTTT. Encoded protein: CASTGGCQPQHF.